This passage covers 18 T cell receptor beta chains from one sample sequenced in a study of human T cells and chemical hapten exposure. TCRdb re-derived calls from the RACE reads in MiXCR, one entry per CDR3 protein. The sample holds 80,000 to 100,000 distinct CDR3 sequences, around 9.3% seen once. Time point meaning: patch test 2, 6 weeks after DPC sensitization. Regarding treatment: therapeutic diphenylcyclopropenone sensitization with weekly scalp DPC. Source: whole blood, taken in connection with sensitization to the hapten diphenylcyclopropenone (DPC). These receptors came from a woman in her thirties or forties with alopecia areata. Some clones in this sample may be carry-over from other donors' samples.

Many counts were recorded for this clonotype. The chain combines TRBV21-1 with TRBJ2-2; the table gives TRBD2 as D, unverified against the DNA. TRBV21-1 is tagged as a pseudogene. The CDR3 runs to 20 residues. CDR3 nucleotide sequence: TGTGCCAGCAGCAAGTCGTGTAAGACTAGCGGGAGGCCGAACACCGGGGAGCTGTTTTTT. It yields the protein CASSKSCKTSGRPNTGELFF.

The chain couples TRBV7-9 to TRBJ2-7; 9 nucleotides align to TRBD2. This CDR3 has 15 amino acids. With 3 bases clipped from V and 0 bases from J, the junction kept 3 bases outside the gene matches. CDR1 SEHNR and CDR2 FQNEAQ come from the germline V gene (reference sequence). In DNA form, the CDR3 reads TGTGCCAGCAGCTTCGGGACTAGCCCCTCCTACGAGCAGTACTTC. Translated, it gives CASSFGTSPSYEQYF.

The sample holds many counts of this clonotype. The V call is TRBV7-2, the J call TRBJ2-2; 7 bases fit TRBD1. The CDR3 consists of 15 residues. V lost 5 bases and J lost 2; bases outside the gene matches: 5. The germline CDR1 and CDR2 sequences are SGHTA and FQGNSA. The CDR3 sequence is CASSHGTDNTGELFF. The CDR3 nucleotides are TGTGCCAGCAGCCACGGGACAGACAACACCGGGGAGCTGTTTTTT. The whole variable domain, remainder taken from reference TRBV7-2 and TRBJ2-2, is GAGVSQSPSNKVTEKGKDVELRCDPISGHTALYWYRQSLGQGLEFLIYFQGNSAPDKSGLPSDRFSAERTGGSVSTLTIQRTQQEDSAVYLCASSHGTDNTGELFFGEGSRLTVL.

The rearrangement uses TRBV18 and TRBJ1-4, with D perhaps matching TRBD1 (5 bases). V dropped 4 bases and J dropped 0 bases, with 27 bases sitting between them. The CDR3 has 21 amino acids. CDR1 and CDR2 (germline): KGHSH, LQKENI. The CDR3 loop is CASSLNGPGRDFLATNEKLFF. The CDR3 nucleotides are TGTGCCAGCTCACTGAATGGCCCCGGGCGGGACTTTTTGGCAACTAATGAAAAACTGTTTTTT.

This clonotype was counted ten times or more. V is TRBV7-6 and J is TRBJ2-1, with D maybe TRBD1 (5 bases). Trimming stripped 2 bases from V and 2 bases from J, with 10 bases between. CDR1 is SGHVS, CDR2 FNYEAQ, per germline. The CDR3 has 15 residues. CDR3: CASSLSGYPYNEQFF. CDR3 nucleotide sequence: TGTGCCAGCAGCTTATCAGGGTACCCCTACAATGAGCAGTTCTTC.

This clonotype showed up many times. This rearrangement joins TRBV14 to TRBJ1-1; D unresolved. Germline V gene data show CDR1 as SGHDN and CDR2 as FVKESK. The CDR3 has 12 residues. The V and J ends lost 1 base and 9 bases respectively, with 9 bases between them. The CDR3: CASSQGGRKAFF. CDR3 bases: TGTGCCAGCAGCCAAGGCGGAAGGAAAGCTTTCTTT.

The table lists this clonotype with a few counts. V and J are TRBV5-1 and TRBJ1-2; D is undetermined. CDR3 length equals 13 residues. The ends were cut back, 0 bases at V and 2 bases at J, with 5 bases in the middle. Germline CDR1 is SGHRS and CDR2 is YFSETQ. This CDR3 is CASSLGGNYGYTF. The CDR3 DNA follows: TGCGCCAGCAGCTTGGGAGGGAACTATGGCTACACCTTC.

This clonotype was counted ten times or more. The genes are TRBV11-3 and TRBJ2-2; weak D call: TRBD2 (5 bases). Trimming pared 5 bases from V and 7 bases from J, leaving 11 bases between. This CDR3 is 13 amino acids long. Germline loops: CDR1 SGHNT, CDR2 YENEEA. The DNA for the CDR3 is TGTGCCAGCAGCCAGGACTCGGACGGGGAGCTGTTTTTT. Residues: CASSQDSDGELFF. Full variable domain (outside the CDR3, taken from reference TRBV11-3 and TRBJ2-2): EAGVVQSPRYKIIEKKQPVAFWCNPISGHNTLYWYLQNLGQGPELLIRYENEEAVDDSQLPKDRFSAERLKGVDSTLKIQPAELGDSAVYLCASSQDSDGELFFGEGSRLTVL.

As to this clonotype: A read error is possible here, since a much larger clone lies one base away. V usage is TRBV28 and J usage is TRBJ2-7; D unclear. The V and J ends lost 8 bases and 3 bases respectively, with 8 bases between them. The germline CDR1 and CDR2 sequences are MDHEN and SYDVKM. CDR3 length: 11 residues. In DNA form, the CDR3 reads TGTGCCAGCCGGTTCGTCTACGAGCAGTACTTC. Encoded protein: CASRFVYEQYF.

This clonotype was counted ten times or more. The chain couples TRBV9 to TRBJ2-3; D unclear. V lost 1 base, J lost 0 bases, and 3 bases lay in between. The length of the CDR3 is 13 residues. Germline-derived CDR1 and CDR2 are SGDLS and YYNGEE. DNA for the CDR3: TGTGCCAGCAGCGTAATCAGCACAGATACGCAGTATTTT. Translating gives CASSVISTDTQYF.

This clonotype came up many times. This rearrangement joins TRBV29-1 to TRBJ2-1; the match to TRBD2 covers 11 bases. Unmatched junction bases numbered 8, after V lost 3 bases and J lost 7 bases. In germline, CDR1 is SQVTM, CDR2 ANQGSEA. The CDR3 runs to 15 residues. The CDR3 reads CSVDGRASGRNEQFF. CDR3 bases: TGCAGCGTTGACGGGAGGGCTAGCGGGAGGAATGAGCAGTTCTTC.

This clonotype appeared many times. This chain uses TRBV21-1 with TRBJ2-6; TRBD1, the table's D call, was not compared with the DNA. TRBV21-1 is labeled a pseudogene. The CDR3 length is 17 residues. CDR3 sequence (DNA): TGTGCCAGCAGATCTCGGGGCCCCCGACGGCGGGCCAACGTCCTGACTTTC. It specifies CASRSRGPRRRANVLTF.

This clonotype was detected only a few times. The chain couples TRBV5-4 to TRBJ2-3; 7 bases fit TRBD2. Germline V gene sequence: CDR1 SGHNT, CDR2 YYREEE (reference sequence). Losses at the gene ends were 5 bases for V and 6 bases for J; bases not matched to a gene: 12. This CDR3 has 15 residues. The CDR3 protein is CASSPGGAAADTQYF. Written as DNA, the CDR3 is TGTGCCAGCAGTCCGGGGGGAGCTGCGGCTGATACGCAGTATTTT.

This clonotype was seen only a few times. V usage is TRBV6-1 and J usage is TRBJ1-5, with D maybe TRBD1 (5 bases). Germline loops: CDR1 MNHNS, CDR2 SASEGT. The CDR3 runs 14 residues. V shed 7 bases and J shed 2 bases, with 12 bases lying between them. The CDR3 is CASIGTGGNQPQHF. In nucleotides, the CDR3 is TGTGCCAGCATAGGAACGGGGGGCAATCAGCCCCAGCATTTT.

This clonotype was seen many times. The chain links TRBV3-1 to TRBJ2-1; no clear D gene. The V gene's germline CDR1 is LGHDT and CDR2 YNNKEL (reference sequence). The CDR3 sequence is 11 residues long. Between the trimmed V and J ends, which lost 1 base and 8 bases, there was a span of 3 bases. The CDR3 here is CASSQVYEQFF. CDR3 DNA sequence: TGTGCCAGCAGCCAAGTGTATGAGCAGTTCTTC.

The chain links TRBV5-5 to TRBJ2-5; the match to TRBD1 covers 9 bases. The V and J ends lost 3 bases and 5 bases, in that order; junction bases with no gene match: 5. This CDR3 spans 14 amino acids. Looked up from germline, CDR1 is SGHKS and CDR2 is YYEKEE (reference sequence). The CDR3 nucleotides are TGTGCCAGCAGCTACAGGGGGCTGGCGGAGACCCAGTACTTC. This encodes CASSYRGLAETQYF.

This clonotype occurred a few times. The chain recombines TRBV6-2 or TRBV6-3 with TRBJ2-3, with 8 bases identical to TRBD2. This CDR3 is built from 15 residues. Germline V gives CDR1 MNHEY, CDR2 SVGEGT. Trimming cost V 2 bases and J 2 bases; bases outside gene matches: 3. In DNA form, the CDR3 reads TGTGCCAGCAGTTACGCGGGAGGTTTCACAGATACGCAGTATTTT. This gives the protein CASSYAGGFTDTQYF.

This clonotype was counted only a few times. The chain recombines TRBV27 with TRBJ2-7; unclear D gene. The CDR3 length is 14 residues. Per germline, CDR1 MNHEY and CDR2 SMNVEV (reference sequence). V was shortened by 2 bases and J by 0 bases, with 8 bases between the two germline ends. The CDR3 spells CASSLKGSSYEQYF. The CDR3 DNA sequence: TGTGCCAGCAGTTTAAAAGGCAGCTCCTACGAGCAGTACTTC.